This TCR beta chain was retrieved from a study of T cells in Graves' hyperthyroidism and ophthalmopathy. The germline V and J ends were trimmed by 3 bases and 2 bases, with 10 bases remaining between them. The CDR3 loop spans 14 amino acids. Germline V CDR1 and CDR2: KGHSH, LQKENI. Calling Graves' hyperthyroidism stable meant ophthalmopathy did not progress within 18 months. TCR beta CDR3 regions were amplified from RNA. Carried out on the TCR CDR3, a first-round RT-PCR used the HTBI primer set. Via MiXCR, TCRdb re-called the multiplex PCR reads, giving one row per CDR3 protein. The sample has around 400,000 distinct CDR3 sequences; roughly 13% are singletons. This clonotype was found many times.

The chain uses TRBV18 and TRBJ2-5, with D tentatively TRBD2 (5 bases). Sequencing used blood. This TCR was recovered from a woman under 30 with Graves' hyperthyroidism. CDR3 sequence (DNA): TGTGCCAGCTCACCCTACGGGATGCAAGAGACCCAGTACTTC. This translates into CASSPYGMQETQYF.